The clone carrying this TCR beta chain was seen only a few times. The data were taken from a study of shared clonotypes between healthy human individuals. TCRdb's table, derived via immunoSEQ multiplex PCR, lists solely in-frame clones and lacks some. The repertoire consists of millions of clones, with more than 90% occurring once and the leading ten covering around 0.14%. This CDR3 contains 16 residues. Germline assignment: CDR1 SGDLS and CDR2 YYNGEE. The V end lost 0 bases, the J end lost 2 bases, and 14 bases lay between the germline ends. The TCR sequence derives from a man in his late teens or twenties in good health. The V and J genes are TRBV9 and TRBJ1-2; D possibly corresponds to TRBD1 (6 bases). The sample was naive CD4+ T cells sorted from blood. Subset indicated: CD45RA+ positively selected. The CDR3 DNA reads TGTGCCAGCAGCGTAGCTGGACAGCCACTAAACTATGGCTACACCTTC. It yields the protein CASSVAGQPLNYGYTF.